This passage covers 20 T cell receptor beta chains from one sample sequenced in a study of T-cell memory formation after mild COVID-19. TCRdb re-called the 5' RACE reads with MiXCR, one entry per CDR3 protein. The data contain about half a million distinct CDR3 sequences, 15% to 20% of them singletons. Sequencing was performed on PBMCs or a T cell subset sorted from them (not recorded which). Source of these receptors: an adult woman who had mild COVID-19 (a few samples of this study predate the infection). Cell type and time point are not known.

The rearrangement uses TRBV12-2 and TRBJ2-7; the D segment call TRBD2 is taken from the table without a DNA check. TRBV12-2 is assigned pseudogene status. The CDR3 sequence is 16 residues long. The CDR3 is CASRLASGPSSYEQYF. In DNA, the CDR3 is TGTGCAAGTCGCCTTGCTTCGGGGCCCAGCTCCTACGAGCAGTACTTC.

This clonotype was detected ten times or more. The chain employs TRBV7-8 and TRBJ2-1, with a possible D match to TRBD1 (5 bases). Germline V gene lookup returns CDR1 SGHVS and CDR2 FQNEAQ. With 5 bases removed from V and 0 bases from J, the gap between germline ends came to 14 bases. CDR3 length: 16 amino acids. CDR3 protein: CASSQWGGSSYNEQFF. The CDR3 DNA is TGTGCCAGCAGCCAGTGGGGCGGTAGCTCCTACAATGAGCAGTTCTTC.

This clonotype was counted only a few times. V is TRBV20-1 and J is TRBJ2-5; perhaps TRBD1 as D (5 bases). The germline V gene has CDR1 DFQATT and CDR2 SNEGSKA (reference sequence). This CDR3 region has 17 residues. Trimming removed 0 bases from V and 6 bases from J, with 23 bases in between. Here the CDR3 DNA reads TGCAGTGCTAGAGATTCGGGCAGGGTCGGTGGCGTAAAGACCCAGTACTTC. It translates to CSARDSGRVGGVKTQYF.

This sequence joins TRBV4-2 and TRBJ2-7; D uncertain. The germline V and J ends were trimmed by 4 bases and 5 bases, with 12 bases remaining between them. In germline, CDR1 is LGHNA, CDR2 YNFKEQ. This CDR3 contains 13 residues. Here the CDR3 DNA reads TGTGCCAGCAGCCTAACGGGCTTGGACGAGCAGTACTTC. Protein: CASSLTGLDEQYF.

The chain employs TRBV29-1 and TRBJ2-7, with a possible D match to TRBD2 (5 bases). CDR1 SQVTM and CDR2 ANQGSEA come from the germline V gene. The CDR3 has 14 residues. V lost 2 bases to trimming and J lost 2 bases, with 13 bases between them. CDR3: CSVEPGDGTYEQYF. CDR3 nucleotides: TGCAGCGTTGAACCCGGAGACGGGACCTACGAGCAGTACTTC.

The chain recombines TRBV7-9 with TRBJ2-7, with unresolved D. Germline V lookup: CDR1 SEHNR, CDR2 FQNEAQ (reference sequence). The CDR3 spans 13 residues. Trimming took off 0 bases at V and 6 bases at J, with 9 bases between the two ends. DNA for the CDR3: TGTGCCAGCAGCTTAGCTCAGCGACCCGAGCAGTACTTC. The encoded protein is CASSLAQRPEQYF.

The chain combines TRBV12-3 or TRBV12-4 with TRBJ2-7, with TRBD2 matching over 13 bases. The CDR3 sequence is 15 residues long. The V gene end was trimmed by 4 bases and the J gene end by 5 bases; junction bases not matched to a gene: 5. The CDR3 DNA sequence: TGTGCCAGCAGTTCCGGGACTAGCGGGATCGACGAGCAGTACTTC. It yields the protein CASSSGTSGIDEQYF.

The chain combines TRBV6-5 with TRBJ1-1, with a weak D call TRBD1 (6 bases). CDR1 and CDR2 (germline): MNHEY, SVGAGI. CDR3 size: 14 residues. The ends were cut back, 2 bases at V and 0 bases at J, with 7 bases in the middle. The CDR3: CASSYEGVNTEAFF. CDR3 sequence (DNA): TGTGCCAGCAGTTACGAGGGGGTGAACACTGAAGCTTTCTTT.

This clonotype has more than one count but fewer than ten. The chain joins TRBV2 to TRBJ2-7; 8 bases align to TRBD1. The CDR3 loop spans 13 amino acids. CDR1 SNHLY and CDR2 FYNNEI come from the germline V gene. V dropped 3 bases and J dropped 10; count of bases not matched to a gene: 8. CDR3 in amino acids: CASSERQGAEQYF. DNA of the CDR3: TGTGCCAGCAGTGAGAGGCAGGGGGCAGAACAGTACTTC. Variable domain in full (rest from reference TRBV2 and TRBJ2-7): EPEVTQTPSHQVTQMGQEVILRCVPISNHLYFYWYRQILGQKVEFLVSFYNNEISEKSEIFDDQFSVERPDGSNFTLKIRSTKLEDSAMYFCASSERQGAEQYFGPGTRLTVT.

This clonotype was recorded a few times. This chain connects TRBV20-1 to TRBJ2-2, with 7 positions matching TRBD2. V was pared by 3 bases and J by 7 bases, with 8 bases of the junction left unmatched. The CDR3 has 14 amino acids. Germline CDR1 DFQATT, CDR2 SNEGSKA (reference sequence). The CDR3 sequence: CSARTGGNIGELFF. The CDR3 DNA follows: TGCAGTGCTAGGACGGGGGGAAATATCGGGGAGCTGTTTTTT.

This clonotype was observed a handful of times. The chain links TRBV7-9 to TRBJ1-2; 9 bases align to TRBD1. Germline V CDR1 and CDR2: SEHNR, FQNEAQ (reference sequence). This CDR3 spans 16 amino acids. The ends lost 8 bases at V and 3 bases at J; junction bases unmatched: 13. DNA for the CDR3: TGTGCCAGCGGAAAACAGGGGGCAGGGTTTGACTATGGCTACACCTTC. As protein: CASGKQGAGFDYGYTF.

This rearrangement joins TRBV29-1 to TRBJ1-2; tentatively, D is TRBD1 (6 bases). The CDR3 extends over 12 amino acids. The V and J ends lost 7 bases and 3 bases respectively, with 12 bases between them. CDR1 and CDR2 (germline): SQVTM, ANQGSEA. CDR3 in amino acids: CSALGQDYGYTF. The CDR3 coding sequence is TGCAGCGCCCTGGGACAAGACTATGGCTACACCTTC. Complete variable domain (other parts from reference TRBV29-1 and TRBJ1-2): SAVISQKPSRDICQRGTSLTIQCQVDSQVTMMFWYRQQPGQSLTLIATANQGSEATYESGFVIDKFPISRPNLTFSTLTVSNMSPEDSSIYLCSALGQDYGYTFGSGTRLTVV.

This clonotype was detected only a few times. The genes are TRBV25-1 and TRBJ1-1; D is ambiguous. Germline lookup yields CDR1 MGHDK and CDR2 SYGVNS. Trimming removed 4 bases at V and 5 bases at J, with 8 bases between. The CDR3 loop spans 12 amino acids. As DNA, the CDR3 is TGTGCCAGCAGTGTAGAGGGAACTGAAGCTTTCTTT. Protein: CASSVEGTEAFF.

The J gene is TRBJ2-1, the V gene TRBV7-3; TRBD1 is a possible D gene (6 bases). Trimming pared 1 base from V and 1 base from J, leaving 8 bases between. Germline lookup yields CDR1 SGHTA and CDR2 FQGTGA. The CDR3 has 15 residues. This CDR3 is CASSLIGGSYNEQFF. DNA for the CDR3: TGTGCCAGCAGCTTAATAGGGGGATCCTACAATGAGCAGTTCTTC.

This clonotype has ten or more counts. The chain links TRBV12-3 or TRBV12-4 to TRBJ2-3; 7 bases map to TRBD2. The V and J ends lost 6 bases and 0 bases, in that order; junction bases with no gene match: 6. CDR3 length: 15 amino acids. The CDR3 region is CASRHSGGSTDTQYF. CDR3 sequence (DNA): TGTGCCAGCAGGCATTCCGGGGGGAGCACAGATACGCAGTATTTT.

The chain employs TRBV4-1 and TRBJ2-5; D could derive from TRBD1 or TRBD2 (5 bases each). Germline CDR1 and CDR2: MGHRA and YSYEKL. Trimming removed 3 bases from V and 4 bases from J, with 9 bases in between. The CDR3 has 13 residues. The CDR3 DNA sequence: TGCGCCAGCAGCCAGGGGGTGAGAGAGACCCAGTACTTC. Amino acids: CASSQGVRETQYF.

The gene calls are TRBV12-3 or TRBV12-4 and TRBJ2-2, with 8 bases identical to TRBD2. V shed 6 bases and J 0 bases; nucleotides not matched to a gene: 3. There are 15 residues in the CDR3. CDR3 sequence reads: CASRSGLANTGELFF. CDR3 coding DNA: TGTGCCAGCAGGTCGGGACTAGCGAACACCGGGGAGCTGTTTTTT.

This chain joins TRBV10-3 and TRBJ2-1; TRBD1 or TRBD2 may be the D gene (5 bases each). The V and J ends lost 2 bases and 1 base respectively, with 9 bases between them. This CDR3 is built from 15 residues. Germline CDR1 and CDR2: ENHRY and SYGVKD. The CDR3 loop is CAISEVRGSYNEQFF. The CDR3 DNA sequence: TGTGCCATCAGTGAGGTGAGGGGTTCCTACAATGAGCAGTTCTTC.

The V gene is TRBV4-1, the J gene TRBJ2-1; 9 nucleotides agree with TRBD2. CDR1 and CDR2 (germline): MGHRA, YSYEKL. V trimming: 3 bases; J trimming: 7 bases; junction bases outside the gene matches: 13. The CDR3 spans 17 residues. The CDR3 nucleotides read TGCGCCAGCAGCCACAGACTTGCGGGGGGGCGCGGGAATGAGCAGTTCTTC. Translation: CASSHRLAGGRGNEQFF.

This clonotype was found a few times. The chain employs TRBV20-1 and TRBJ1-3; no firm D call. This CDR3 region has 14 residues. With 3 bases removed from V and 3 bases from J, the gap between germline ends came to 12 bases. The germline V gene has CDR1 DFQATT and CDR2 SNEGSKA (reference sequence). The CDR3 loop is CSASLGGSGNTIYF. Written as DNA, the CDR3 is TGCAGTGCTAGCTTAGGCGGGAGTGGAAACACCATATATTTT.